This T cell receptor beta chain was profiled in a study of cytomegalovirus exposure and HLA in healthy donors (dated by TCRdb to 2016 to 2017). For the wider study: In an earlier analysis of approximately 500 of the donors, 276 Gb of sequence data and 117 million unique TCR beta sequences from 150 million to 200 million T cells were reported. Around 320 gigabases of sequencing data and approximately 80 million unique TCR sequences were included in an early release covering under 650 HLA-typed donors. The genetic ancestry cluster associated with self-reported Caucasian donors included 81% of the 398 genotyped donors. The study was designed to test whether signatures of past pathogen exposure could be identified by cataloging public T cell receptors. The study used immunosequencing to profile the T cell repertoires of under 700 subjects and linked those repertoires to cytomegalovirus serostatus. In addition to the first cohort of 650 to 800 subjects, a separate validation cohort of about 120 different subjects was used. To predict cytomegalovirus infection status, the study brought together high-throughput TCR immunosequencing, statistical association of individual TCRs with disease status, and machine learning. A later analysis re-analyzed previously published TCR beta repertoires from approximately 670 donors and added high-resolution HLA genotyping to study TCR occurrence patterns. Rather than drawing on any new phenotypic data, the later analysis identified candidate immune exposures from TCR beta sequences and the way those sequences occurred across donors. An earlier analysis of several hundred of the donors used high-throughput TCR beta sequencing to judge whether each TCR beta V gene segment behaved as functional or pseudogenic. Donor age, sex, ethnicity and CMV serostatus were compiled alongside the repertoire data. In a later genetic analysis, genome-wide SNP genotypes for about 65% of the 666 donors were used, and that subset was treated as a discovery cohort. Every discovery cohort repertoire had been produced on one sequencing platform. HLA typing covered class I and class II loci at four-digit resolution. The number of typed donors differed by locus: about 620-640 for A, B, C, DRB1 and DQB1; about 520 for DQA1; approximately 610 for DPA1; and approximately 450 for DPB1. Five DR-DQ haplotypes were handled as single units for association and clustering because linkage in the cohort was strong. Among 350 to 400 genotyped donors of the cohort, an average of roughly 240,000 unique TCR beta nucleotide sequences were sequenced per donor, around 20% of them non-productive.

In total, 666 healthy bone marrow donors made up the cohort. Cohort members were all nominally healthy when sampled, although unrecorded immune exposures were likely present. The donor tested CMV seronegative, placing the donor among the roughly 350 seronegative members of the cohort. Every donor gave a peripheral blood sample, and the peripheral blood mononuclear cells from that sample were used for TCR beta sequencing. Genomic DNA extraction from the blood cell samples was performed with the Qiagen DNeasy Blood Extraction Kit. Beyond this particular receptor, the publication reports: A cluster of highly shared sequence variants was judged likely to be a technical artifact of the sequencing pipeline. Because HLA typing was missing for some donors at each locus, association tests included only the typed subset. In a later analysis, most CMV-associated TCR beta chains were found to appear HLA-restricted, with HLA associations seemingly driven largely by CMV exposure. Presence/absence analyses assumed roughly uniform sequencing depth across donors, an assumption that may not hold. A later analysis found that HLA-associated TCR beta chains were more clonally expanded and had lower generation probabilities than equally common non-associated chains. Only TCR beta chains were sequenced in this cohort, and the absence of alpha or paired-chain data limited detectable features. In vitro tests confirmed that three of the cytomegalovirus-associated TCR beta chains recognize cytomegalovirus antigens. The classifier was reported to diagnose cytomegalovirus status with high specificity and sensitivity in both the original cohort and the validation cohort. Linkage disequilibrium might explain the correlated functional status among segregating V segments, but an unknown experimental factor could not be excluded. In a later analysis, several top co-occurrence clusters were reported to appear linked to parvovirus B19, influenza, CMV and Epstein-Barr virus. Some IMGT-functional V segments, including TRBV6-2 and TRBV6-3, could not be told apart with the 87-base-pair reads, so those segments were excluded. According to a later analysis, TCR association rates differed among HLA loci, with DRB1 alleles showing the most associated TCRs and HLA-C alleles showing the fewest. The study gave a list of about 160 TCR beta chains associated with cytomegalovirus. A further reported finding was that TCR beta sequences accurately predicted the HLA-A and HLA-B alleles for most subjects in the first cohort. Across donors, most TCR sequences were observed very rarely, whereas some public TCRs were present in many individuals. Specific HLA alleles were associated with over 15,000 TCR beta sequences at a false discovery rate of 0.05 in a later analysis. According to a later genetic analysis, donors in an Asian-associated ancestry cluster had fewer N-insertions in productive TCRs than the roughly 660-donor mean. In an earlier analysis of about 550 of the donors, most TCR beta V segments were observed in productive rearrangements about 87% or about 30% of the time, broadly matching IMGT annotations. Strong co-occurrence of HLA alleles, especially DR and DQ, made assigning TCR associations to individual alleles difficult. A later genetic analysis associated a missense DCLRE1C variant with V-gene and J-gene trimming of TCR beta chains, and an independent cohort replicated the association. The authors suggested that the approach could potentially be generalized to other disease states and immunological phenotypes. Because counts were too low, some 17 rarely observed V segments, including chromosome 9 orphons, were left out of the earlier analysis of roughly 600 of the donors. Immune exposure information for the cohort was limited to CMV serostatus.

The library was obtained by the immunoSEQ multiplex PCR assay. For the multiplex PCR, a mixture combining 60 forward primers for TCR Vbeta segments and 13 reverse primers for TCR Jbeta segments was used. The CDR3 region of rearranged TCR beta genes was amplified from genomic DNA with a multiplex PCR assay. Amplified TCR beta libraries were sequenced as 87-base-pair reads on the Illumina HiSeq System. The source study handled its data this way. In a later analysis, some 80 million unique TCR beta chains were counted across the roughly 610 repertoires, and roughly 11 million of these chains were shared by at least two donors. A nearest-neighbor algorithm error-corrected the raw reads and collapsed the reads into unique sequences, merging closely related sequences to remove PCR and sequencing errors. Alignment of CDR3 sequences to IMGT reference sequences was used to assign V, D and J gene segments. For a sequence to be retained, at least a six-nucleotide match to both a V gene segment and a J gene segment was required. Rearrangements were classified as productive when the CDR3 lacked stop codons and remained in frame with V and J, and all other rearrangements were classified as non-productive. CDR3 was defined according to IMGT convention as the region running from the second conserved V-encoded cysteine to the conserved J-encoded phenylalanine. Sequences without an unambiguous match to a single V gene segment were excluded from the earlier analysis of a few hundred of the donors. In an earlier analysis of approximately 590 of the donors, V segments were called functional above 56.7% productive rearrangements and were called segregating when the between-donor standard deviation exceeded 5%. A statistical classification framework was built to diagnose cytomegalovirus status from the catalog of TCR beta chain sequences. A later analysis assigned V and J genes by comparing TCR nucleotide sequences with IMGT/GENE-DB human TR gene sequences. The TCRdist pipeline was used in a later analysis to assign CDR3 sequences and most-parsimonious VDJ recombination scenarios. In a later analysis, each TCR beta chain was defined by its CDR3 amino acid sequence together with its V-gene family, and reads lacking a unique V-gene family were excluded. To address suspected cross-contamination and a sequencing artifact, a later analysis removed under 600 highly shared, low-generation-probability nucleotide sequences. In a later analysis, a clonal expansion index was calculated for each public chain from normalized within-repertoire ranks of inferred template counts. In a later analysis, generation probabilities were computed with a VDJ recombination model fitted to out-of-frame rearrangements, and the resulting probabilities were checked against IGoR. In a later analysis, TCR-TCR, TCR-HLA and TCR-CMV co-occurrence was scored with hypergeometric tests, and a repertoire-size bias correction was applied to TCR pairs. False discovery rates were estimated in a later analysis by permuting HLA or CMV assignments 20 times. A later analysis grouped co-occurring TCRs with DBSCAN, adding TCRdist sequence similarity when clustering within HLA-allele-positive subsets. Repertoires with fewer than 30,000 or more than 120,000 public chains were left out of co-occurrence clustering, as were five repertoires with anomalous nucleotide sharing. Sourced from immuneACCESS, this table was stored by TCRdb with only in-frame sequences that have V and J called. A share of the clones is absent; for the studies checked, an unresolved V gene accounts for under half, and the remainder has no known explanation. From that table come the V and J calls and clone size; the DNA was used to work out D and trimming. In this sample the table shows about 100,000 clones, around 82% of which occur a single time. Together, the top ten hold under 0.8% of the sample.

Turning to this clone: Its specific antigen is unknown. No base qualities exist here, and no much larger clone lies one base off it.

V trim: 4 bases; J trim: 1 base; unmatched bases: 7. The germline V gene yields MNHNS for CDR1 and SASEGT for CDR2. Including the terminal cysteine and phenylalanine, the CDR3 comprises 16 residues. Only the CDR3 part of the read is kept: 48 bases, read in frame from the first base. The receptor comes from a woman aged 60 to 75 in good health and CMV-seronegative. The chain couples TRBV6-1 to TRBJ2-5; 9 nucleotides in the junction match TRBD1. What was sequenced was PBMCs. The bases are TGTGCCAGCAGTGTTGGACAGGGGCATGGCCAAGAGACCCAGTACTTC. Its amino acids are CASSVGQGHGQETQYF.